Listed below are T cell receptor beta chains from one sample, sequenced in a study of control samples from healthy donors and cancer patients. The protocol was immunoSEQ multiplex PCR, while the TCRdb copy is restricted to in-frame clones and leaves out a portion. The data hold about 79,000 clones, with roughly 93% observed a single time. Sequencing was done on a sample of PBMCs. All receptors derive from a woman in her thirties or forties with lung cancer. The CDR3 runs from the conserved cysteine through the conserved F or W. Fields, in order: V gene, J gene, clone size, D gene, CDR3 DNA, CDR3 protein. The D gene is left open where the match is weak. Only some rows state a clone size, as once, few, many or a class for expanded clones.

v_gene: TRBV12-3/TRBV12-4
j_gene: TRBJ2-7
abundance: NA
d_gene: NA
CDR3nt: TGTGCCAGCAGTTTAGCAGGGTCCGGGTGGCAGTACTTC
CDR3aa: CASSLAGSGWQYF

v_gene: TRBV19
j_gene: TRBJ1-6
abundance: NA
d_gene: TRBD1
CDR3nt: TGTGCCAGTAACAGACAGGGGGCGACCAATTCACCCCTCCACTTT
CDR3aa: CASNRQGATNSPLHF

v_gene: TRBV2
j_gene: TRBJ1-5
abundance: NA
d_gene: TRBD1
CDR3nt: TGTGCCAGCAGTGGGGACAGGGGGTACCAGCCCCAGCATTTT
CDR3aa: CASSGDRGYQPQHF

v_gene: TRBV9
j_gene: TRBJ1-2
abundance: NA
d_gene: NA
CDR3nt: TGTGCCAGCAGCCTTGCTAGGGCCTTAACAAGCTACACCTTC
CDR3aa: CASSLARALTSYTF

v_gene: TRBV7-9
j_gene: TRBJ1-2
abundance: NA
d_gene: NA
CDR3nt: TGTGCCAGCAGCTCCGGAACCTATGGCTACACCTTC
CDR3aa: CASSSGTYGYTF

v_gene: TRBV27
j_gene: TRBJ1-1
abundance: NA
d_gene: NA
CDR3nt: TGTGCCAGCAGTCGAACGGGTGGAGGGGTCACTGAAGCTTTCTTT
CDR3aa: CASSRTGGGVTEAFF

v_gene: TRBV4-1
j_gene: TRBJ2-1
abundance: NA
d_gene: TRBD1
CDR3nt: TGCGCCAGCAGCCCCGGACAGGGGTGGGATGAGCAGTTCTTC
CDR3aa: CASSPGQGWDEQFF

v_gene: TRBV5-1
j_gene: TRBJ1-1
abundance: NA
d_gene: TRBD1
CDR3nt: TGCGCCACTACGACAGGGGGGAACACTGAAGCTTTCTTT
CDR3aa: CATTTGGNTEAFF

v_gene: TRBV7-9
j_gene: TRBJ2-6
abundance: NA
d_gene: NA
CDR3nt: TGTGCCAGCAGCTTAGCGCAGGACAGACTTCCTCACGGGGCCAACGTCCTGACTTTC
CDR3aa: CASSLAQDRLPHGANVLTF

v_gene: TRBV29-1
j_gene: TRBJ1-1
abundance: NA
d_gene: NA
CDR3nt: TGCAGCGTTGGAACGGCGAACACTGAAGCTTTCTTT
CDR3aa: CSVGTANTEAFF

v_gene: TRBV5-6
j_gene: TRBJ1-1
abundance: NA
d_gene: NA
CDR3nt: TGTGCCAGCAGCGCGGTCCAGCCCCTGCCGAACACTGAAGCTTTCTTT
CDR3aa: CASSAVQPLPNTEAFF

v_gene: TRBV28
j_gene: TRBJ2-1
abundance: NA
d_gene: NA
CDR3nt: TGTGCCAGCAGTTTAGCCAGGTCTTTTTACAATGAGCAGTTCTTC
CDR3aa: CASSLARSFYNEQFF

v_gene: TRBV27
j_gene: TRBJ1-2
abundance: NA
d_gene: TRBD1
CDR3nt: TGTGCCACCAAAAGGGGGCTGGATGGCTACACCTTC
CDR3aa: CATKRGLDGYTF

v_gene: TRBV5-6
j_gene: TRBJ1-5
abundance: NA
d_gene: TRBD1
CDR3nt: TGTGCCAGCAGCTGGGGACAGGTTAATCAGCCCCAGCATTTT
CDR3aa: CASSWGQVNQPQHF

v_gene: TRBV13
j_gene: TRBJ1-4
abundance: NA
d_gene: TRBD1
CDR3nt: TGTGCCAGCAGTCAAGGCGGGACAGGGGCTGAAAAACTGTTTTTT
CDR3aa: CASSQGGTGAEKLFF

v_gene: TRBV5-6
j_gene: TRBJ1-6
abundance: NA
d_gene: NA
CDR3nt: TGTGCCAGCAGCTTCATGTGGAGGGACAATTCACCCCTCCACTTT
CDR3aa: CASSFMWRDNSPLHF

v_gene: TRBV27
j_gene: TRBJ1-2
abundance: NA
d_gene: TRBD1
CDR3nt: TGTGCCAGCAGCGCTGGACAGGTCATGAGCTACACCTTC
CDR3aa: CASSAGQVMSYTF

v_gene: TRBV6-6
j_gene: TRBJ1-4
abundance: NA
d_gene: NA
CDR3nt: TGTGCCAGCAGTTACTCGCGACAGAGAGGTGAAAAACTGTTTTTT
CDR3aa: CASSYSRQRGEKLFF

v_gene: TRBV2
j_gene: TRBJ2-1
abundance: NA
d_gene: TRBD1
CDR3nt: TGTGCCAGCAGTGATAGGCCGGGACAGGGTAGGGACAATGAGCAGTTCTTC
CDR3aa: CASSDRPGQGRDNEQFF

v_gene: TRBV19
j_gene: TRBJ1-2
abundance: NA
d_gene: NA
CDR3nt: TGTGCCAGTAGTACTCAGGGAACCCTAGGCTATGGCTACACCTTC
CDR3aa: CASSTQGTLGYGYTF

v_gene: TRBV11-2
j_gene: TRBJ2-7
abundance: NA
d_gene: NA
CDR3nt: TGTGCCAGCAGCTTAAGGGACGAGCAGTACTTC
CDR3aa: CASSLRDEQYF

v_gene: TRBV24-1
j_gene: TRBJ1-2
abundance: NA
d_gene: TRBD1
CDR3nt: TGTGCCACCAGTGATGGACAGGGGGCGGGTGGCTACACCTTC
CDR3aa: CATSDGQGAGGYTF

v_gene: TRBV2
j_gene: TRBJ1-2
abundance: NA
d_gene: TRBD1
CDR3nt: TGTGCCAACTTGCCGAGACAGGGACGGGGTTATGGCTACACCTTC
CDR3aa: CANLPRQGRGYGYTF

v_gene: TRBV7-6
j_gene: TRBJ2-3
abundance: NA
d_gene: NA
CDR3nt: TGTGCCAGCAGCTTAGCGGGGAGGTTGGCAGATACGCAGTATTTT
CDR3aa: CASSLAGRLADTQYF

v_gene: TRBV6-5
j_gene: TRBJ2-3
abundance: NA
d_gene: TRBD2
CDR3nt: TGTGCCAGCAGTCGACTAGCGGGGGCCGGGAATACGCAGTATTTT
CDR3aa: CASSRLAGAGNTQYF

v_gene: TRBV6-5
j_gene: TRBJ1-1
abundance: NA
d_gene: NA
CDR3nt: TGTGCCAGCAGCCCGAGGAACACTGAAGCTTTCTTT
CDR3aa: CASSPRNTEAFF

v_gene: TRBV11-2
j_gene: TRBJ1-2
abundance: NA
d_gene: NA
CDR3nt: TGTGCCAGCAGCCAGGACTCCTGGATTTCTAACTATGGCTACACCTTC
CDR3aa: CASSQDSWISNYGYTF

v_gene: TRBV7-7
j_gene: TRBJ2-1
abundance: NA
d_gene: NA
CDR3nt: TGTGCTAGCAGCGCGGGCAGTAGCTCCTACAATGAGCAGTTCTTC
CDR3aa: CASSAGSSSYNEQFF

v_gene: TRBV3-1/TRBV3-2
j_gene: TRBJ1-6
abundance: NA
d_gene: TRBD1
CDR3nt: TGTGCCAGCAGCCAAGGGACAGGGGTTAATTCACCCCTCCACTTT
CDR3aa: CASSQGTGVNSPLHF

v_gene: TRBV5-1
j_gene: TRBJ2-2
abundance: NA
d_gene: TRBD2
CDR3nt: TGCGCCAGCAGGCTAACTAGCGGGGTTAACACCGGGGAGCTGTTTTTT
CDR3aa: CASRLTSGVNTGELFF

v_gene: TRBV19
j_gene: TRBJ1-5
abundance: once
d_gene: TRBD1
CDR3nt: TGTGCCAGTACTCCAACTGGCCAGGGGGCGGATCAGCCCCAGCATTTT
CDR3aa: CASTPTGQGADQPQHF

v_gene: TRBV27
j_gene: TRBJ2-3
abundance: once
d_gene: NA
CDR3nt: TGTGCCAGCAGTCCAGGGATCAGCACAGATACGCAGTATTTT
CDR3aa: CASSPGISTDTQYF

v_gene: TRBV18
j_gene: TRBJ1-2
abundance: NA
d_gene: TRBD1
CDR3nt: TGTGCCAGCTCACCAACGGGACAGGGGGTTTGGGGCTACACCTTC
CDR3aa: CASSPTGQGVWGYTF

v_gene: TRBV3-1/TRBV3-2
j_gene: TRBJ1-2
abundance: NA
d_gene: TRBD1
CDR3nt: TGTGCCAGCAGCCGAACCGGGACAGGGGCCGCAAACTATGGCTACACCTTC
CDR3aa: CASSRTGTGAANYGYTF

v_gene: TRBV18
j_gene: TRBJ1-3
abundance: NA
d_gene: NA
CDR3nt: TGTGCCAGCTCACTCAGTCGCGTCGGGAGGTCTGGAAACACCATATATTTT
CDR3aa: CASSLSRVGRSGNTIYF

v_gene: TRBV4-2
j_gene: TRBJ2-7
abundance: once
d_gene: NA
CDR3nt: TGTGCCAGCAGCCAGCCTTCGGGTGCCGAAAACTACGAGCAGTACTTC
CDR3aa: CASSQPSGAENYEQYF

v_gene: TRBV11-2
j_gene: TRBJ1-1
abundance: NA
d_gene: NA
CDR3nt: TGTGCCAGCAGCTTAGGGACCCGTGAGAGGATGAACACTGAAGCTTTCTTT
CDR3aa: CASSLGTRERMNTEAFF

v_gene: TRBV5-6
j_gene: TRBJ1-5
abundance: NA
d_gene: TRBD1
CDR3nt: TGTGCCAGCAGCTTGGGAGGGTGGACAGGGCTGTTGGACAATCAGCCCCAGCATTTT
CDR3aa: CASSLGGWTGLLDNQPQHF

v_gene: TRBV2
j_gene: TRBJ2-2
abundance: NA
d_gene: NA
CDR3nt: TGTGCCAGCAGTGACAGGGTAGTGACCGGGGAGCTGTTTTTT
CDR3aa: CASSDRVVTGELFF

v_gene: TRBV9
j_gene: TRBJ2-1
abundance: NA
d_gene: NA
CDR3nt: TGTGCCAGCAGCGTAGACTTTTACAATGAGCAGTTCTTC
CDR3aa: CASSVDFYNEQFF

v_gene: TRBV3-1/TRBV3-2
j_gene: TRBJ1-2
abundance: NA
d_gene: NA
CDR3nt: TGTGCCAGCAGCCAAGATCAAGGCGTTAACTATGGCTACACCTTC
CDR3aa: CASSQDQGVNYGYTF

v_gene: TRBV6-5
j_gene: TRBJ2-3
abundance: NA
d_gene: NA
CDR3nt: TGTGCCAGCAGTTCCCCGGGACACAGAGATACGCAGTATTTT
CDR3aa: CASSSPGHRDTQYF

v_gene: TRBV3-1/TRBV3-2
j_gene: TRBJ2-7
abundance: NA
d_gene: TRBD2
CDR3nt: TGTGCCAGCAGCCAAGATCCCAGCGGGGGGATGAACGAGCAGTACTTC
CDR3aa: CASSQDPSGGMNEQYF

v_gene: TRBV10-3
j_gene: TRBJ1-1
abundance: NA
d_gene: NA
CDR3nt: TGTGCCATCAGTGACCCCGGACGGAACACTGAAGCTTTCTTT
CDR3aa: CAISDPGRNTEAFF

v_gene: TRBV12-3/TRBV12-4
j_gene: TRBJ2-7
abundance: NA
d_gene: NA
CDR3nt: TGTGCCAGCAGTTTAGCGGGGGGACGCGAGCAGTACTTC
CDR3aa: CASSLAGGREQYF

v_gene: TRBV18
j_gene: TRBJ1-5
abundance: once
d_gene: NA
CDR3nt: TGTGCCAGCTCACCCTCGGCGTGGCAGCCCCAGCATTTT
CDR3aa: CASSPSAWQPQHF

v_gene: TRBV28
j_gene: TRBJ1-5
abundance: NA
d_gene: NA
CDR3nt: TGTGCCAGCAGTTTAATCGCTGCACGATATAGCAATCAGCCCCAGCATTTT
CDR3aa: CASSLIAARYSNQPQHF

v_gene: TRBV28
j_gene: TRBJ1-2
abundance: NA
d_gene: NA
CDR3nt: TGTGCCAGCAGCGGCAACTATGGCTACACCTTC
CDR3aa: CASSGNYGYTF

v_gene: TRBV7-9
j_gene: TRBJ1-1
abundance: NA
d_gene: NA
CDR3nt: TGTGCCAGCAGCTTTCAGGGGTTTGAAGCTTTCTTT
CDR3aa: CASSFQGFEAFF

v_gene: TRBV11-3
j_gene: TRBJ2-7
abundance: NA
d_gene: TRBD1
CDR3nt: TGTGCCAGCAGCCCCCCGACAGGGTATGAGCAGTACTTC
CDR3aa: CASSPPTGYEQYF

v_gene: TRBV19
j_gene: TRBJ1-1
abundance: NA
d_gene: TRBD1
CDR3nt: TGTGCCAGTGGGACAGGCCTCATGAACACTGAAGCTTTCTTT
CDR3aa: CASGTGLMNTEAFF

v_gene: TRBV5-1
j_gene: TRBJ2-5
abundance: NA
d_gene: TRBD1
CDR3nt: TGCGCCAGCAGCTTGTGGCGAGGGGGCCCCGAAGAGACCCAGTACTTC
CDR3aa: CASSLWRGGPEETQYF

v_gene: TRBV28
j_gene: TRBJ1-5
abundance: NA
d_gene: TRBD1
CDR3nt: TGTGCCAGCAGTCATCCAGACAGGGTTAATCAGCCCCAGCATTTT
CDR3aa: CASSHPDRVNQPQHF

v_gene: TRBV3-1/TRBV3-2
j_gene: TRBJ2-7
abundance: NA
d_gene: NA
CDR3nt: TGTGCCAGCAGCCCGTCCGTCTACGAGCAGTACTTC
CDR3aa: CASSPSVYEQYF